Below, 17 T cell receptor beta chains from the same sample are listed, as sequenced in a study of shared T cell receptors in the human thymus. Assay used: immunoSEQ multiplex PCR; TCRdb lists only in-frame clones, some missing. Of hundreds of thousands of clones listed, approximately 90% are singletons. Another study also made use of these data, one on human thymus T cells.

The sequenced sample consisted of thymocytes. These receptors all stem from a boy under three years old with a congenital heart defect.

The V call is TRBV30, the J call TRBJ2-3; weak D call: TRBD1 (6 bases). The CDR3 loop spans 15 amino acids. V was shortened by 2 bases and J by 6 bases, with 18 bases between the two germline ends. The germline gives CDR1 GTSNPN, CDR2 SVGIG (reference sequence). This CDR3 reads CAWSPPGTLEDTQYF. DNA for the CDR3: TGTGCCTGGAGTCCTCCGGGGACACTTGAGGATACGCAGTATTTT.

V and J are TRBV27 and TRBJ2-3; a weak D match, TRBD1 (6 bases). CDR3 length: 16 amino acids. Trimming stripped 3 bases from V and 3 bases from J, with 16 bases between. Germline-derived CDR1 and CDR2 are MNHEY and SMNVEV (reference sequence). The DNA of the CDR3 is TGTGCCAGCAGTTTCAGGGGCCCCAGGGGTACAGATACGCAGTATTTT. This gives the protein CASSFRGPRGTDTQYF.

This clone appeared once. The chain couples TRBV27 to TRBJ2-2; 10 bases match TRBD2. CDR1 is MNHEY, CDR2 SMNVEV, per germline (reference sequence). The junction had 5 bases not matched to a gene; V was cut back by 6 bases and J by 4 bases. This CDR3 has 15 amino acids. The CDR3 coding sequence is TGTGCCAGCAGGAGCGGGAGGGCCGTCACCGGGGAGCTGTTTTTT. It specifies CASRSGRAVTGELFF.

The CDR3: CATSSEGTLAFESYEQYF. CDR3 nucleotide sequence: TGTGCCACCAGCAGTGAGGGAACTCTAGCGTTTGAATCCTACGAGCAGTACTTC. The chain employs TRBV28 and TRBJ2-7; weak D call: TRBD2 (6 bases). The CDR3 has 18 amino acids. CDR1 MDHEN and CDR2 SYDVKM come from the germline V gene. Trimming cost V 10 bases and J 1 base, with 29 bases left between them.

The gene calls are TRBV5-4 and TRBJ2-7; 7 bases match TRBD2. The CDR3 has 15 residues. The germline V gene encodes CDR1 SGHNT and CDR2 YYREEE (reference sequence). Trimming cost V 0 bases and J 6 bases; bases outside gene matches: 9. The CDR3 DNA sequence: TGTGCCAGCAGCTTGGATGACGGCGGGAGTCTCGAGCAGTACTTC. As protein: CASSLDDGGSLEQYF. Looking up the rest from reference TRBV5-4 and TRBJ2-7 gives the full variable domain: ETGVTQSPTHLIKTRGQQVTLRCSSQSGHNTVSWYQQALGQGPQFIFQYYREEENGRGNFPPRFSGLQFPNYSSELNVNALELDDSALYLCASSLDDGGSLEQYFGPGTRLTVT.

The CDR3 loop reads CAWSGTGSGRHYEQYF. CDR3 DNA sequence: TGTGCCTGGAGTGGGACGGGGAGCGGGAGGCACTACGAGCAGTACTTC. This chain joins TRBV30 and TRBJ2-5; the match to TRBD2 covers 9 bases. The better agreement between TRBJ2-7 and the DNA end casts doubt on the J call. In germline, CDR1 is GTSNPN, CDR2 SVGIG (reference sequence). The CDR3 covers 16 residues.

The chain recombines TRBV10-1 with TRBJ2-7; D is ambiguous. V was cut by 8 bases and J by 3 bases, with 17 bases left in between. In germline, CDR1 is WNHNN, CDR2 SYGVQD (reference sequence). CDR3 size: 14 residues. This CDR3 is CASSRFGANYEQYF. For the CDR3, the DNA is TGCGCCAGCTCGAGGTTCGGCGCGAACTACGAGCAGTACTTC.

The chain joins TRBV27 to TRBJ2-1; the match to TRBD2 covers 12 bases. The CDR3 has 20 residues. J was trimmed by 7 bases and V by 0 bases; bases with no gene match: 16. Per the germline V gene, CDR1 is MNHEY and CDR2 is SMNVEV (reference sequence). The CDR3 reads CASSLSGRGTSGFLGNEQFF. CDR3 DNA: TGTGCCAGCAGTTTATCCGGCAGGGGGACTAGCGGGTTCCTAGGTAATGAGCAGTTCTTC.

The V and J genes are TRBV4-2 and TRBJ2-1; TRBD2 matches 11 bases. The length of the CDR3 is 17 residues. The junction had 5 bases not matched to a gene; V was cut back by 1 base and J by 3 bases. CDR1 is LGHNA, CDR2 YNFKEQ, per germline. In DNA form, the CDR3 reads TGTGCCAGCAGCCAAGCCGGACTAGCGGGTAACTACAATGAGCAGTTCTTC. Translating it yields CASSQAGLAGNYNEQFF.

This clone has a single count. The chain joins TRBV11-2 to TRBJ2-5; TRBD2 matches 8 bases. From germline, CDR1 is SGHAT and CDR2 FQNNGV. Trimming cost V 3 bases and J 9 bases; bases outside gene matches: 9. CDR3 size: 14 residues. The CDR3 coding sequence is TGTGCCAGCAGCTTCGGGACTAGTGAGAGGCCCCAGTACTTC. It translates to CASSFGTSERPQYF.

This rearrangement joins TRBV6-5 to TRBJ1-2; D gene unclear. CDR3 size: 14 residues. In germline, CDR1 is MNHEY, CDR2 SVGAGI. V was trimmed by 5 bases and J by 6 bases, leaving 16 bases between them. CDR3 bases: TGTGCCAGCAGTAAAATTAGGCGGGGAGATGGCTACACCTTC. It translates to CASSKIRRGDGYTF.

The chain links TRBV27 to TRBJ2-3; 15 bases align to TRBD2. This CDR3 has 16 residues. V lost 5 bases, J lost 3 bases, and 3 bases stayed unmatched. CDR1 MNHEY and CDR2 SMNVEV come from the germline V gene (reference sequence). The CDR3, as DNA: TGTGCCAGCAGTCCCGGGACTAGCGGGAGGACAGATACGCAGTATTTT. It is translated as CASSPGTSGRTDTQYF.

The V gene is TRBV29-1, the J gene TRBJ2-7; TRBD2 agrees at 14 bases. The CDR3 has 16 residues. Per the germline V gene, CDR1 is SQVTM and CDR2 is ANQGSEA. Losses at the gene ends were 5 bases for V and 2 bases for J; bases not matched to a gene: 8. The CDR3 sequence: CSVSTGLAGDTYEQYF. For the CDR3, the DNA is TGCAGCGTTAGTACGGGACTAGCGGGAGATACCTACGAGCAGTACTTC.

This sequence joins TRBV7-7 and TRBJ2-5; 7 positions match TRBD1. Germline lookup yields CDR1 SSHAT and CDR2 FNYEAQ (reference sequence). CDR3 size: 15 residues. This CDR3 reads CASVLRSRGQETQYF. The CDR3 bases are TGTGCTAGCGTTCTACGTAGCAGGGGGCAAGAGACCCAGTACTTC.

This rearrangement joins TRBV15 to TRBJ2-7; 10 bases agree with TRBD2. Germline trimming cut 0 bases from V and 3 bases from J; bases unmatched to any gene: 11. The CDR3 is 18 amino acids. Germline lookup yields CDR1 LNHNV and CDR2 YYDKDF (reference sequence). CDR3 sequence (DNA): TGTGCCACCAGCAGAGATCCCCCTAGCGGGAGCTCAGACTACGAGCAGTACTTC. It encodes CATSRDPPSGSSDYEQYF. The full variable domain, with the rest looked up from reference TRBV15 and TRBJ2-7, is DAMVIQNPRYQVTQFGKPVTLSCSQTLNHNVMYWYQQKSSQAPKLLFHYYDKDFNNEADTPDNFQSRRPNTSFCFLDIRSPGLGDTAMYLCATSRDPPSGSSDYEQYFGPGTRLTVT.

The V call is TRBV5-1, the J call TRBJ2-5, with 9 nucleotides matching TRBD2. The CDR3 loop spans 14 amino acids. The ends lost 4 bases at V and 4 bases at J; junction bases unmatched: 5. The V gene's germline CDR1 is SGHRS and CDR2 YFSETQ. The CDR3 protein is CASSLSAGGETQYF. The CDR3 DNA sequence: TGCGCCAGCAGCCTCTCAGCGGGAGGAGAGACCCAGTACTTC.

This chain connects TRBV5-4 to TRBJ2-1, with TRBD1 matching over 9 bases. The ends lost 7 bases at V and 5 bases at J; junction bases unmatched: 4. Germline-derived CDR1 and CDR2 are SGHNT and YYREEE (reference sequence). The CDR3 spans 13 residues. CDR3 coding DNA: TGTGCCAGCTCCGGGACAGGGAACAATGAGCAGTTCTTC. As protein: CASSGTGNNEQFF.